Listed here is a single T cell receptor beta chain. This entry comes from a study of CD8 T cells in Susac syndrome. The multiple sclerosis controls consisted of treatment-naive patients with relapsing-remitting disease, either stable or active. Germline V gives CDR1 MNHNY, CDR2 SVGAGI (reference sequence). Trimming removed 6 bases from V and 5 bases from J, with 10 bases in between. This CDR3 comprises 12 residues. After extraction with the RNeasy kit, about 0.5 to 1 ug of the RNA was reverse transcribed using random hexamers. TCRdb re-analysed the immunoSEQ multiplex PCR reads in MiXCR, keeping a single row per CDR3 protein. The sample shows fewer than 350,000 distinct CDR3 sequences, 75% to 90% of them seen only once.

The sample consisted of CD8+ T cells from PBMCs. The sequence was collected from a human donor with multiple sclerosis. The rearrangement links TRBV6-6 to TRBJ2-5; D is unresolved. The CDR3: CASRYTWETQYF. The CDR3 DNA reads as TGTGCCAGCAGGTACACGTGGGAGACCCAGTACTTC.